This T cell receptor (beta chain) stems from a study of T cells after yellow fever vaccination. This clonotype appeared many times. From the 5' RACE reads, TCRdb called clonotypes with MiXCR, one entry per CDR3 protein. The table lists 100,000 to 150,000 distinct CDR3 sequences, approximately 14% of them singletons. This sample comprised CD8+ T cells sorted from PBMCs, obtained 5 days after the yellow fever booster vaccination. The origin of this receptor is a man younger than 35 who received the YFV17D yellow fever vaccine.

CDR3 in DNA: TGTGCCAGCAGTTTTCCCGGGGTCGGGGAGACCCAGTACTTC. Translation: CASSFPGVGETQYF. This chain links TRBV12-3 or TRBV12-4 with TRBJ2-5, with D possibly being TRBD2 (5 bases). Trimming stripped 3 bases from V and 5 bases from J, with 13 bases between. CDR3 length equals 14 residues.